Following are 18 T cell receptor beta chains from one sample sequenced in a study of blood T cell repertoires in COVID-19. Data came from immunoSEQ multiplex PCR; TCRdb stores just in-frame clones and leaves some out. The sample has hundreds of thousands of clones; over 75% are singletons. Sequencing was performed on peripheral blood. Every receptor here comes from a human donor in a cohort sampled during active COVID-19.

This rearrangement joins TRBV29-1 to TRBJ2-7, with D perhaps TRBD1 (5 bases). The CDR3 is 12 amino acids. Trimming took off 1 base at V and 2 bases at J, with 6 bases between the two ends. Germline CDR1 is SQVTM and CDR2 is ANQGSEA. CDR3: CSVEARAYEQYF. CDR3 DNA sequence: TGCAGCGTTGAAGCCAGGGCCTACGAGCAGTACTTC.

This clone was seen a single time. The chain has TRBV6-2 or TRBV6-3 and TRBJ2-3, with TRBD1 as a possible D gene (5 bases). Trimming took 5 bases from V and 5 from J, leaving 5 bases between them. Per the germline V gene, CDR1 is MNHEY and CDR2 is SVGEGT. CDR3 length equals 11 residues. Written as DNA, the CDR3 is TGTGCCAGCAGTAGGGGAGATACGCAGTATTTT. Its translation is CASSRGDTQYF.

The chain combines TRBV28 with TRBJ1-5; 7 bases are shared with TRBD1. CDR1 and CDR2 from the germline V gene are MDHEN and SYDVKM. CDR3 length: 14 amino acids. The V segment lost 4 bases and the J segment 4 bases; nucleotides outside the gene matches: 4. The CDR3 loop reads CASSSGQVNQPQHF. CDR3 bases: TGTGCCAGCAGTTCCGGACAGGTGAATCAGCCCCAGCATTTT.

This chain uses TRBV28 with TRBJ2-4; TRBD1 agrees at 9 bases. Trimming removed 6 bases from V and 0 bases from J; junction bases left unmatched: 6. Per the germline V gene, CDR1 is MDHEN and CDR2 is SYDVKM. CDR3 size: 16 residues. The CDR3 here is CASSHGTGIAKNIQYF. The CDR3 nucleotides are TGTGCCAGCAGCCACGGGACAGGGATAGCCAAAAACATTCAGTACTTC.

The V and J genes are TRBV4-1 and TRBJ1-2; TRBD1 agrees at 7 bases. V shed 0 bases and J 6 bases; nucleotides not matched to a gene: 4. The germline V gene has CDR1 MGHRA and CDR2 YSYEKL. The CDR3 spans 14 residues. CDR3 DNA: TGCGCCAGCAGCCAAGAGGACAGGTTGGATGGCTACACCTTC. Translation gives CASSQEDRLDGYTF.

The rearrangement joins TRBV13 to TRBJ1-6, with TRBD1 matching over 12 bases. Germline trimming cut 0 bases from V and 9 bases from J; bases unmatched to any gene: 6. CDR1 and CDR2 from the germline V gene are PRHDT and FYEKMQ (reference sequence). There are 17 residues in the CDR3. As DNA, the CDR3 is TGTGCCAGCAGCTTAGGGGGACAGGGGGCGAACGCTTCACCCCTCCACTTT. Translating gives CASSLGGQGANASPLHF.

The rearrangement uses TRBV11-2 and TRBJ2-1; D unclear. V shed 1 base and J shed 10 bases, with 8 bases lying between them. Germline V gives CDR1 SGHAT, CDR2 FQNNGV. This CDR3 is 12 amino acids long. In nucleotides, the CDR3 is TGTGCCAGCAGCTTAGTTCCGGAGGAGCAGTTCTTC. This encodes CASSLVPEEQFF.

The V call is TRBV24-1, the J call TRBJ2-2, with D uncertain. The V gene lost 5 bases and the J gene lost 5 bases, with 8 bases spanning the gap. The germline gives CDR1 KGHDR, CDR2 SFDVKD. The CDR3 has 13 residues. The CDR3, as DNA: TGTGCCACCAGTGGATCTAGTACCGGGGAGCTGTTTTTT. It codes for CATSGSSTGELFF.

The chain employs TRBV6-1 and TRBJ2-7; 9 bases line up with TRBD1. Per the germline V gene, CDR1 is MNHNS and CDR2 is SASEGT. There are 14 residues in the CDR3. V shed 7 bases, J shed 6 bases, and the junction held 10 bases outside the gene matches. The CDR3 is CASTPVGQGAEQYF. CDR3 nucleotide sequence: TGTGCCAGCACCCCCGTGGGACAGGGAGCCGAGCAGTACTTC.

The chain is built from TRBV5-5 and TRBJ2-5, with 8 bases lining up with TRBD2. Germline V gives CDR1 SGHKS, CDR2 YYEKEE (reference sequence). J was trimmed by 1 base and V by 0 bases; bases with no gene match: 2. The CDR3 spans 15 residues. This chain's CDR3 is CASSLAGGIQETQYF. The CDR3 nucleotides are TGTGCCAGCAGCTTGGCGGGAGGGATCCAAGAGACCCAGTACTTC. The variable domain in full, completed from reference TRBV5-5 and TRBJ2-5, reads DAGVTQSPTHLIKTRGQQVTLRCSPISGHKSVSWYQQVLGQGPQFIFQYYEKEERGRGNFPDRFSARQFPNYSSELNVNALLLGDSALYLCASSLAGGIQETQYFGPGTRLLVL.

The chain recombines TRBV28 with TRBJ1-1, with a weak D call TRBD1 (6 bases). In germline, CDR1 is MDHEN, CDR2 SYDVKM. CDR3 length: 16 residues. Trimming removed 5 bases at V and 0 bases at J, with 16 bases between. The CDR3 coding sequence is TGTGCCAGCAGTCTATCCTCGGGACACATGAACACTGAAGCTTTCTTT. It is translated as CASSLSSGHMNTEAFF.

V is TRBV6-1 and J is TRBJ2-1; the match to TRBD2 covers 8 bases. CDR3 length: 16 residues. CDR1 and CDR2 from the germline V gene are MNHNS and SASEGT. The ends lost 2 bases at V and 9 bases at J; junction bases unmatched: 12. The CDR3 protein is CASSESVGRAVGEQFF. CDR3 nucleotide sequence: TGTGCCAGCAGTGAATCCGTCGGGAGGGCCGTTGGTGAGCAGTTCTTC.

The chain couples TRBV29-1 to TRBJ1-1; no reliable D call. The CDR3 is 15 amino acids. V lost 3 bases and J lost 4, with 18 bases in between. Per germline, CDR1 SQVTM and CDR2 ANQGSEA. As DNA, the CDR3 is TGCAGCGTTGATAACGTCGCGGCGGGAAGCACTGAAGCTTTCTTT. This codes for CSVDNVAAGSTEAFF.

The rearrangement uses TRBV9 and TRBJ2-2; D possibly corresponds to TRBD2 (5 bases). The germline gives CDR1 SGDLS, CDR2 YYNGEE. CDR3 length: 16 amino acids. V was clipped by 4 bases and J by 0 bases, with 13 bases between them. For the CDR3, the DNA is TGTGCCAGCAGCCCTCGGGGAGACCCGAACACCGGGGAGCTGTTTTTT. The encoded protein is CASSPRGDPNTGELFF.

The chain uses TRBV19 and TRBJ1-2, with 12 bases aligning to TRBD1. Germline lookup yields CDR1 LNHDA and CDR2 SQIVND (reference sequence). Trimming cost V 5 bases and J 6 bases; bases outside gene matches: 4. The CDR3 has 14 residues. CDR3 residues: CASSRGQGANGYTF. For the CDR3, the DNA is TGTGCCAGTAGTCGGGGACAGGGGGCCAATGGCTACACCTTC.

Here the CDR3 DNA reads TGTGCCAGCAGTCCTGGACAGGGCTACAATGAGCAGTTCTTC. It codes for CASSPGQGYNEQFF. This rearrangement joins TRBV6-5 to TRBJ2-1; 8 positions match TRBD1. The germline gives CDR1 MNHEY, CDR2 SVGAGI. Unmatched junction bases numbered 3, after V lost 5 bases and J lost 3 bases. CDR3 size: 14 residues.

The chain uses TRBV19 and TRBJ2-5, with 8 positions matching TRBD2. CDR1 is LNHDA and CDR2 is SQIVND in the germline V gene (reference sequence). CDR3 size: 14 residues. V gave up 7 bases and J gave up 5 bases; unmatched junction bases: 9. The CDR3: CASTNRAGVETQYF. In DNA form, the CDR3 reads TGTGCCAGTACGAATCGAGCGGGAGTTGAGACCCAGTACTTC.

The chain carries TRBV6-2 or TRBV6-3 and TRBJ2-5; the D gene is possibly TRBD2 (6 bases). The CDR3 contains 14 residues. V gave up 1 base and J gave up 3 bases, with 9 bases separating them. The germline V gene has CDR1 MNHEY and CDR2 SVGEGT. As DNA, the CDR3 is TGTGCCAGCAGTTACTGGGGGGAGGAAGAGACCCAGTACTTC. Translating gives CASSYWGEEETQYF.